A single sample is the source of the 9 T cell receptor beta chains below, sequenced in a study of T cell changes during pregnancy in multiple sclerosis. Clones were sequenced by immunoSEQ multiplex PCR, and TCRdb holds only the in-frame ones, with some missing. The sample has 54,000 or so clones, just under 95% seen once. The sample was CD4+ T cells from peripheral blood mononuclear cells, taken before pregnancy. These TCRs come from a female donor with multiple sclerosis, enrolled in a pregnancy study.

The chain uses TRBV28 and TRBJ1-3, with D possibly being TRBD1 (5 bases). This CDR3 region has 15 residues. V lost 7 bases and J 9 bases, leaving 22 bases between the germline ends. Germline V CDR1 and CDR2: MDHEN, SYDVKM. The DNA of the CDR3 is TGTGCCAGCACTAGATCAGCGGCGGGCGGGGGCACCATATATTTT. Translation: CASTRSAAGGGTIYF.

In this sample, this clone turned up once. The chain has TRBV11-3 and TRBJ1-1, with TRBD1 identical over 7 bases. V dropped 2 bases and J dropped 7; count of bases not matched to a gene: 4. Germline loops: CDR1 SGHNT, CDR2 YENEEA. The CDR3 totals 13 residues. The CDR3 sequence: CASSLQWDSEAFF. The CDR3 nucleotides read TGTGCCAGCAGCTTACAATGGGACAGTGAAGCTTTCTTT.

V gene TRBV28 combines with J gene TRBJ1-2; TRBD1 matches 7 bases. Trimming took 2 bases from V and 3 from J; bases not matched to a gene: 6. CDR1 is MDHEN and CDR2 is SYDVKM in the germline V gene. The CDR3 spans 15 residues. CDR3 in DNA: TGTGCCAGCAGTTTAGTTAGCGGACAGGACTATGGCTACACCTTC. Its translation is CASSLVSGQDYGYTF.

The gene calls are TRBV19 and TRBJ1-5, with a possible D match to TRBD1 (5 bases). The CDR3 totals 14 residues. The germline gives CDR1 LNHDA, CDR2 SQIVND (reference sequence). The V end was cut by 8 bases, the J end by 4 bases, with 15 bases between. Here the CDR3 DNA reads TGTGCCAGTCGGGTAGCAGGGTCTAATCAGCCCCAGCATTTT. This sequence encodes CASRVAGSNQPQHF.

This clone was recorded only once. The chain is built from TRBV7-2 and TRBJ2-1, with TRBD1 matching over 7 bases. CDR3 length: 13 amino acids. V lost 5 bases to trimming and J lost 5 bases; unmatched junction nucleotides: 3. Germline V gene data show CDR1 as SGHTA and CDR2 as FQGNSA. CDR3 coding DNA: TGTGCCAGCAGCAACAGGGGTAACAATGAGCAGTTCTTC. Residues: CASSNRGNNEQFF.

The rearrangement links TRBV28 to TRBJ1-4; maybe TRBD1 (6 bases). The CDR3 has 15 residues. Trimming stripped 3 bases from V and 5 bases from J, with 13 bases between. The V gene's germline CDR1 is MDHEN and CDR2 SYDVKM. Here the CDR3 reads CASSFTGRRNEKLFF. DNA for the CDR3: TGTGCCAGCAGTTTTACAGGGCGGCGAAATGAAAAACTGTTTTTT.

The V call is TRBV7-9, the J call TRBJ2-5, with a weak D call TRBD2 (5 bases). There are 13 residues in the CDR3. V gave up 5 bases and J gave up 3 bases, with 10 bases separating them. Germline loops: CDR1 SEHNR, CDR2 FQNEAQ (reference sequence). The CDR3 loop reads CASSPLAKETQYF. CDR3 sequence (DNA): TGTGCCAGCAGCCCCCTAGCAAAAGAGACCCAGTACTTC.

This clone has only one observation. This rearrangement joins TRBV7-2 to TRBJ2-3, with 11 bases identical to TRBD2. The CDR3 sequence is 15 residues long. From germline, CDR1 is SGHTA and CDR2 FQGNSA. J gave up 3 bases and V 5 bases, and 4 bases lay outside the gene matches. The CDR3 here is CASSRTSGRTDTQYF. DNA for the CDR3: TGTGCCAGCAGCCGTACTAGCGGGAGAACAGATACGCAGTATTTT. The whole variable domain, remainder taken from reference TRBV7-2 and TRBJ2-3, is GAGVSQSPSNKVTEKGKDVELRCDPISGHTALYWYRQSLGQGLEFLIYFQGNSAPDKSGLPSDRFSAERTGGSVSTLTIQRTQQEDSAVYLCASSRTSGRTDTQYFGPGTRLTVL.

There are a few counts of this clone. The CDR3 DNA reads as TGTGCCAGCAGTGGACAGCTAGCCAAAAACATTCAGTACTTC. It yields the protein CASSGQLAKNIQYF. The rearrangement links TRBV6-1 to TRBJ2-4; possibly TRBD1 for D (5 bases). V was trimmed by 4 bases and J by 0 bases, leaving 7 bases between them. This CDR3 region has 14 residues. Germline V gene data show CDR1 as MNHNS and CDR2 as SASEGT.